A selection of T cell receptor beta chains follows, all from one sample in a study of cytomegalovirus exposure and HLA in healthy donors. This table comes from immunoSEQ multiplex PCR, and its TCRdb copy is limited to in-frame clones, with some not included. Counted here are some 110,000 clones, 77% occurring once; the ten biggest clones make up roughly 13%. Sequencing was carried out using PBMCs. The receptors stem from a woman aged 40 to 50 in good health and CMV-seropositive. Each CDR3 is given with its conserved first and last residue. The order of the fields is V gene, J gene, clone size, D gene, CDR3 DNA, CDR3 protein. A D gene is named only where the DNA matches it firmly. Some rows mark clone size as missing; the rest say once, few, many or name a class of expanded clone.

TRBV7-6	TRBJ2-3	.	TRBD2	TGTGCCAGCAGCTTAGGAGCGGGAGGGCCAGATACGCAGTATTTT	CASSLGAGGPDTQYF
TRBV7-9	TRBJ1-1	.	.	TGTGCCAGCAGCCCGGTAAAGTGCACTGAAGCTTTCTTT	CASSPVKCTEAFF
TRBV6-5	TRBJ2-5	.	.	TGTGCCAGCAGTCCCGGACGGGGGAGGGAGACCCAGTACTTC	CASSPGRGRETQYF
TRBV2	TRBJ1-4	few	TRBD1	TGTGCCAGCAGGGAGACAGGGCTCTCTAATGAAAAACTGTTTTTT	CASRETGLSNEKLFF
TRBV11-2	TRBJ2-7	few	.	TGTGCCAGCAGCCCCCGCCCGAGCTCCTACGAGCAGTACTTC	CASSPRPSSYEQYF
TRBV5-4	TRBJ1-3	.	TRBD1	TGTGCCAGCAGCAGGGACAGGGGCTCTGGAAACACCATATATTTT	CASSRDRGSGNTIYF
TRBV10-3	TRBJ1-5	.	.	TGTGCCATCAGTGCCGGCGGGGGGAATCAGCCCCAGCATTTT	CAISAGGGNQPQHF
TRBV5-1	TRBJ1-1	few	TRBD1	TGCGCCAGCAAAGAACAGGGGGCGAACACTGAAGCTTTCTTT	CASKEQGANTEAFF
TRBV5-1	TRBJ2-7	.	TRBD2	TGCGCCAGCTCCCTAGCGGGAGGTCACGAGCAGTACTTC	CASSLAGGHEQYF
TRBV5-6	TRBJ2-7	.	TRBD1	TGTGCCAGCAGTCGGAGACAGGGGGCCACCTACGAGCAGTACTTC	CASSRRQGATYEQYF
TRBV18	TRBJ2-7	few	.	TGTGCCAGCTCACCCCGGGAGACGTACGAGCAGTACTTC	CASSPRETYEQYF
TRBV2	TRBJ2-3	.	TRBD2	TGTGCCAGCAGTCGAGGGGCGGGAGGCCCCCCAGATACGCAGTATTTT	CASSRGAGGPPDTQYF
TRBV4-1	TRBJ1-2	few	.	TGCGCCAGCAGCCAGTCACAGCGGGACCGCCCCTGGGGTGGCTACACCTTC	CASSQSQRDRPWGGYTF
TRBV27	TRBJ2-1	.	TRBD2	TGTGCCAGCAGTGTCAGACTAGCGGGAGGTCAATACAATGAGCAGTTCTTC	CASSVRLAGGQYNEQFF
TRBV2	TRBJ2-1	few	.	TGTGCCAGCAGTGAAGCGGGCTGGCAGGATGAGCAGTTCTTC	CASSEAGWQDEQFF
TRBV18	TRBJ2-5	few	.	TGTGCCAGCTCACTTGGACAGACCCAAGAGACCCAGTACTTC	CASSLGQTQETQYF
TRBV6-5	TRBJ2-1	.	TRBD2	TGTGCCAGCAGAACTAGCGGGAAAGTCGGGGAGCAGTTCTTC	CASRTSGKVGEQFF
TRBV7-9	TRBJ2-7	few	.	TGTGCCAGCAGCGGGGACAACTCCTACGAGCAGTACTTC	CASSGDNSYEQYF
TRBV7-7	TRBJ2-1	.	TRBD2	TGTGCCAGCAGCTTGGGCACAGGGACTAGCGGGAAGCACAATGAGCAGTTCTTC	CASSLGTGTSGKHNEQFF
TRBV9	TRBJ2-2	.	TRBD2	TGTGCCAGCAGCTCCCGGGGTGAAGCGGGAGGGCCCCACGGGGAGCTGTTTTTT	CASSSRGEAGGPHGELFF
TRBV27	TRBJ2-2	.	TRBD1	TGTGCCAGCAGTTTAACGGGACAGGGTACGAACACCGGGGAGCTGTTTTTT	CASSLTGQGTNTGELFF
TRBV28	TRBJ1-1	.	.	TGTGCCAGCAGTTTAGTACTCCGGAAGCGGGAAGCTTTCTTT	CASSLVLRKREAFF
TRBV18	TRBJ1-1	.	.	TGTGCCAGCTCACCGCCCCCCTTTTCGGGGTTAAAGAACACTGAAGCTTTCTTT	CASSPPPFSGLKNTEAFF
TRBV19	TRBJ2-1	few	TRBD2	TGTGCCAGTAGCGACCTGAGCGGGAGGGCCCTCAATGAGCAGTTCTTC	CASSDLSGRALNEQFF
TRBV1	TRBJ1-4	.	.	TGCACCAGCAGCCATGGTCCGGGACAGGGTGAGAAACTGTTTTTT	CTSSHGPGQGEKLFF
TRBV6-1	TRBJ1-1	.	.	TGTGCCAGCAGTTCGCCCACCGACGGTGGTAGCGGCGCTTTCTTT	CASSSPTDGGSGAFF
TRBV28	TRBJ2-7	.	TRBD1	TGTGCCAGCAGTGGAACTGGACAGGGGGGATACGAGCAGTACTTC	CASSGTGQGGYEQYF
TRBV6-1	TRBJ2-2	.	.	TGTGCCAGCAGTGGCAGGGTTTACGGGGAGCTGTTTTTT	CASSGRVYGELFF
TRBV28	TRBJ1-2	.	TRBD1	TGTGCCAGCAGTTTGTTAGACAGGGGAAATGGCTACACCTTC	CASSLLDRGNGYTF
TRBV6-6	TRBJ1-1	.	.	TGTGCCAGCAGGGGAAGGGGTCTGAACACTGAAGCTTTCTTT	CASRGRGLNTEAFF
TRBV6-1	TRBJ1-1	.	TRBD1	TGTGCCAGCAGTGTAGGGGGCCAGAACACTGAAGCTTTCTTT	CASSVGGQNTEAFF
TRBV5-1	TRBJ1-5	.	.	TGCGCCAGCAGCTTGTCAACAGGCAATCAGCCCCAGCATTTT	CASSLSTGNQPQHF
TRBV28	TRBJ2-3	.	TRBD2	TGTGCCAGCATCGGACTAGCGGGAGGGCCTTGGAGAGATACGCAGTATTTT	CASIGLAGGPWRDTQYF
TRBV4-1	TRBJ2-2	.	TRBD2	TGCGCCAGCAGCCTCCTGGGACTAGCGGGAGGCGACGGGGAGCTGTTTTTT	CASSLLGLAGGDGELFF
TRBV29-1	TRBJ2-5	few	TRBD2	TGCAGCGTCGTGGCCGAGCGGGAGAACCAAGAGACCCAGTACTTC	CSVVAERENQETQYF
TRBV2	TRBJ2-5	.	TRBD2	TGTGCCAGCAGTCTCGGACTAGCGGGGAACCAAGAGACCCAGTACTTC	CASSLGLAGNQETQYF
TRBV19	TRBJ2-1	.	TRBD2	TGTGCCAGTAACCCTACGCGGGGGAGAGACAACAATGAGCAGTTCTTC	CASNPTRGRDNNEQFF
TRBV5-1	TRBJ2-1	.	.	TGCGCCAGCAGCTTGGGCCGTTCGGAGAATGAGCAGTTCTTC	CASSLGRSENEQFF
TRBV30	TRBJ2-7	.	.	TGTGCCTGGAGTTTCGGGTGGGTTGGAACTAGCTACGAGCAGTACTTC	CAWSFGWVGTSYEQYF
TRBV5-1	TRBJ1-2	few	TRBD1	TGCGCCAGCAGCTTGGGAGGGGGACAGGATGGCTACACCTTC	CASSLGGGQDGYTF
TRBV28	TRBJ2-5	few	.	TGTGCCAGCACCCAGATAGGGGGTCAGGAGACCCAGTACTTC	CASTQIGGQETQYF
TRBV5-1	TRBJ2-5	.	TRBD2	TGCGCCAGCAGCTTGTCGGGACTAGCGGGCTTACAAGAGACCCAGTACTTC	CASSLSGLAGLQETQYF
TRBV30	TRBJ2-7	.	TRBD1	TGTGCCTGGAGCACTGACTCAGGGGGAATTAGACTCTACGAGCAGTACTTC	CAWSTDSGGIRLYEQYF
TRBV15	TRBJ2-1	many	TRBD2	TGTGCCACCAGCGGCCCCGGGAGGATAGGGAATGAGCAGTTCTTC	CATSGPGRIGNEQFF
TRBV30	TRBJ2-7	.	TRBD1	TGTGCCTGGAGTAAGACAGGGGTCAACGAGCAGTACTTC	CAWSKTGVNEQYF
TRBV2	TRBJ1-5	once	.	TGTGCCAGCAGTGAAGGAGGGGGGGAGTGGGGTCAGCCCCAGCATTTT	CASSEGGGEWGQPQHF
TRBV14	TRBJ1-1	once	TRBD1	TGTGCCAGCAGCCGATTTTCGACAGGGTATAACACTGAAGCTTTCTTT	CASSRFSTGYNTEAFF
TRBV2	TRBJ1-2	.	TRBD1	TGTGCCAGTTCCAGGGGGTACTATGGCTACACCTTC	CASSRGYYGYTF
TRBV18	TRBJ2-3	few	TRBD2	TGTGCCAGCTCCCGTACTAGCGGGAGCGCAGATACGCAGTATTTT	CASSRTSGSADTQYF
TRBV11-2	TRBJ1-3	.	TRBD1	TGTGCCAGCCGGGACAGGGATTCGGGAAACACCATATATTTT	CASRDRDSGNTIYF